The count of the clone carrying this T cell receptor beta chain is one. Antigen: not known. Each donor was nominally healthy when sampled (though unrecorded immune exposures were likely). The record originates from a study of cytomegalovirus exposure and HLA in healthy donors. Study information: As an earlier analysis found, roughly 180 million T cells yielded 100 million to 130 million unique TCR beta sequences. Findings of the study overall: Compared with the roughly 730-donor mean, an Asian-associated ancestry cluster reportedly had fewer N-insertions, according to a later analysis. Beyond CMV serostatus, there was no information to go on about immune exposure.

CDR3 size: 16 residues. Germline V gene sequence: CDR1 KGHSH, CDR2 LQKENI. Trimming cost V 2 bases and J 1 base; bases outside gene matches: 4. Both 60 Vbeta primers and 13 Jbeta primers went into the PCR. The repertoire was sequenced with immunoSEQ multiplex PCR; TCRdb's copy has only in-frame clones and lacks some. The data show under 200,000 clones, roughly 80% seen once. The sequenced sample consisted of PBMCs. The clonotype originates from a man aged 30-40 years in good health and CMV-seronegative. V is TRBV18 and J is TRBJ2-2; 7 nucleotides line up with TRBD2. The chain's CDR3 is CASSPYLAGNTGELFF. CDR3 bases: TGTGCCAGCTCACCATATTTAGCGGGGAACACCGGGGAGCTGTTTTTT.